The source of this TCR beta chain is a study of T-cell memory formation after mild COVID-19. Study-wide results and limits: Cross-reactive memory apparently joined, as some responding clones appeared in pre-infection memory. Most CD4+ clones that shrank were in CM and EM, while CD8+ ones turned up in EMRA. Confirmation was lacking for SARS-CoV-2 specificity of second-wave clones that peaked on day 37.

About this clonotype itself: Antigen: not known.

J gave up 5 bases and V 5 bases, and 3 bases lay outside the gene matches. Per germline, CDR1 LNHDA and CDR2 SQIVND (reference sequence). This CDR3 is built from 13 residues. Constant-segment primers and 5'RACE yielded cDNA libraries for TCR alpha and TCR beta, each carrying sample barcodes and UMIs. TCRdb called the 5' RACE reads again in MiXCR, with one record for every CDR3 protein. In the table there are about 410,000 distinct CDR3 sequences, about a quarter of which are singletons. The sequence came from an adult woman who had mild COVID-19 (a few samples of this study predate the infection). Cell type and time point are not known. The gene calls are TRBV19 and TRBJ1-5; 7 bases map to TRBD1. The sequenced sample consisted of PBMCs or a T cell subset sorted from them (not recorded which). The CDR3 DNA reads as TGTGCCAGTAGTGGACAGGAGCATCAGCCCCAGCATTTT. Protein: CASSGQEHQPQHF.